This TCR beta chain was identified in a study of blood T cell repertoires in COVID-19. Study summary: Samples taken during acute and convalescent COVID-19 were collected in the United States, Italy and Spain. Sources were T cells, B-cell-depleted T cells, or PBMCs; the material itself was cDNA or gDNA.

In the study's own analysis: Amplification from reference gene primers served as the basis for estimated nucleated cell counts. Libraries were prepared by immunoSEQ multiplex PCR; TCRdb keeps only in-frame clonotypes and omits some of them. Clone size and V and J calls were adopted from that table, with D and trimming inferred from the DNA. The sample holds about 150,000 clones, 76% seen once. CDR1 SGDLS and CDR2 YYNGEE come from the germline V gene. This CDR3 region has 18 residues. V shed 0 bases and J 6 bases; nucleotides not matched to a gene: 11. Sequenced input: peripheral blood. This TCR came from a woman older than 75 with acute or convalescent COVID-19. This chain uses TRBV9 with TRBJ2-7; 14 nucleotides match TRBD2. The CDR3 spells CASSVGSGLAGASGEQYF. In DNA, the CDR3 is TGTGCCAGCAGCGTAGGTTCGGGACTAGCGGGAGCCTCTGGCGAGCAGTACTTC.